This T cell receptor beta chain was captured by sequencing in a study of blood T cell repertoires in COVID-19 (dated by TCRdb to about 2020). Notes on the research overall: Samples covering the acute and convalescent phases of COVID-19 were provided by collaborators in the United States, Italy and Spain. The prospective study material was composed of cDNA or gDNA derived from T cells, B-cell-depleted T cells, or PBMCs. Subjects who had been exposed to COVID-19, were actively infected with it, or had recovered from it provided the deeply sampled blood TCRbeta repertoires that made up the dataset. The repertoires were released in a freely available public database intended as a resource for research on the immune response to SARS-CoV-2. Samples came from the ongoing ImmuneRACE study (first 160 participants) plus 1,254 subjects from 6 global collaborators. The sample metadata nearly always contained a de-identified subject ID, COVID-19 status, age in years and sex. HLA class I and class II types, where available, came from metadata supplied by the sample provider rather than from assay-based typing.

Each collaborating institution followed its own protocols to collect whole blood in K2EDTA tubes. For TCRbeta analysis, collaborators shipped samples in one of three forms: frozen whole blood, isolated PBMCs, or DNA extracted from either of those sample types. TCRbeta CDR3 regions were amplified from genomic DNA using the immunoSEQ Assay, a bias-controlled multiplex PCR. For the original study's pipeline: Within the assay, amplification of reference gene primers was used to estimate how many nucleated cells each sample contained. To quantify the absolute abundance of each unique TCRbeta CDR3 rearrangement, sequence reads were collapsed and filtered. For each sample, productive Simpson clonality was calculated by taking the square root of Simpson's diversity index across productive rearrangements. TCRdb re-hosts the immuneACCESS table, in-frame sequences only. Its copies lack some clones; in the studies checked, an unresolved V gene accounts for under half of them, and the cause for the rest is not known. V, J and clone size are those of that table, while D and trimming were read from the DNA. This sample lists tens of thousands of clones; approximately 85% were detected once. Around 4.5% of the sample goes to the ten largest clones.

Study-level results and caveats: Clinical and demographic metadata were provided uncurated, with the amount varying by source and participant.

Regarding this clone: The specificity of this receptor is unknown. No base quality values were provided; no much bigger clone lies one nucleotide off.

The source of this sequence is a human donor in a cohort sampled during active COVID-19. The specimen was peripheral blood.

The CDR3 region has the sequence CASRLQGGETQYF. The DNA reads as follows: TGTGCCAGCAGACTCCAGGGTGGGGAGACCCAGTACTTC. The chain is encoded by TRBV27 joined to TRBJ2-5; tentative D gene TRBD1, with 5 bases matching. At the junction V is shortened by 6 bases and J by 5 bases, with 13 bases in between. From the cysteine through the phenylalanine, the CDR3 covers 13 amino acids. Kept here is only the CDR3 DNA, which spans 39 bases and is read in frame from base 1. The germline V gene (reference sequence) yields MNHEY for CDR1 and SMNVEV for CDR2.